This is a list of T cell receptor beta chains from one sample in a study of blood T cell repertoires in COVID-19. Repertoires were generated with immunoSEQ multiplex PCR, while TCRdb's copy carries only in-frame clones and drops some. This sample yields 100,000 to 150,000 clones, of which roughly 88% are seen a single time; approximately 5% belongs to the top ten. The source material was peripheral blood. These receptor sequences come from a human donor in a cohort sampled during active COVID-19. The CDR3 runs from the conserved cysteine through the conserved F or W. The D gene is left open where the match is weak. Not all rows give a size; the values are once, few, many and, for expanded clones, a class.

d_call	clone_size	j_call	v_call	cdr3_aa	cdr3_nt
NA	NA	TRBJ2-2	TRBV28	CASSLAGLPTGELFF	TGTGCCAGCAGTTTGGCAGGCCTCCCCACCGGGGAGCTGTTTTTT
TRBD1	NA	TRBJ1-2	TRBV12-3/TRBV12-4	CASSGTEYGYTF	TGTGCCAGCAGCGGGACAGAGTATGGCTACACCTTC
TRBD2	NA	TRBJ2-1	TRBV7-2	CASSLYWGSGSQNEQFF	TGTGCCAGCAGCTTATATTGGGGTAGCGGGAGTCAAAATGAGCAGTTCTTC
TRBD2	NA	TRBJ2-7	TRBV15	CATSREGLAGGYEQYF	TGTGCCACCAGCAGAGAAGGTCTAGCGGGGGGCTACGAGCAGTACTTC
NA	NA	TRBJ1-1	TRBV12-1	CASSFRVLSNTEAFF	TGTGCCAGCAGCTTCAGGGTTCTGAGTAACACTGAAGCTTTCTTT
NA	NA	TRBJ2-7	TRBV7-2	CASSLGRNYEQYF	TGTGCCAGCAGCTTAGGCAGGAACTACGAGCAGTACTTC
NA	NA	TRBJ2-5	TRBV7-6	CASSSGLQETQYF	TGTGCCAGCAGCTCGGGACTGCAAGAGACCCAGTACTTC
TRBD1	NA	TRBJ1-2	TRBV7-2	CASSLLGQGDGYTF	TGTGCCAGCAGCTTACTGGGCCAGGGGGACGGCTACACCTTC
NA	NA	TRBJ1-5	TRBV5-1	CASSLAGYSNQPQHF	TGCGCCAGCAGCTTGGCAGGGTATAGCAATCAGCCCCAGCATTTT
NA	NA	TRBJ2-1	TRBV25-1	CASSAQGLRTYNEQFF	TGTGCCAGCAGTGCACAGGGACTACGAACCTACAATGAGCAGTTCTTC
TRBD2	few	TRBJ2-2	TRBV19	CASRRRETNAGELFF	TGTGCCTCTAGACGGCGGGAGACCAACGCCGGGGAGCTGTTTTTT
NA	NA	TRBJ2-1	TRBV6-2/TRBV6-3	CASSLRAHNEQFF	TGTGCCAGCAGTTTGCGGGCCCACAATGAGCAGTTCTTC
NA	NA	TRBJ2-7	TRBV25-1	CASSPPWTDRYEQYF	TGTGCCAGCAGCCCTCCCTGGACAGACCGATACGAGCAGTACTTC
NA	NA	TRBJ2-7	TRBV27	CASHRTGANYEQYF	TGTGCCAGCCATAGAACAGGCGCCAACTACGAGCAGTACTTC
NA	NA	TRBJ2-1	TRBV5-1	CASGARNPYNEQFF	TGCGCCAGCGGCGCTAGAAATCCCTACAATGAGCAGTTCTTC
NA	NA	TRBJ2-1	TRBV10-3	CAIGLIENEQFF	TGTGCCATCGGGCTGATTGAGAATGAGCAGTTCTTC
NA	once	TRBJ2-3	TRBV28	CASSLYLGGGTQYF	TGTGCCAGCAGTTTATATCTGGGAGGCGGTACGCAGTATTTT
NA	NA	TRBJ2-7	TRBV3-1/TRBV3-2	CASSRVGGSEQYF	TGTGCCAGCAGCCGGGTTGGGGGGTCCGAGCAGTACTTC
NA	NA	TRBJ1-5	TRBV28	CASSLSGQPQHF	TGTGCCAGCAGCCTCTCCGGTCAGCCCCAGCATTTT
NA	few	TRBJ1-5	TRBV19	CASRYSLNQPQHF	TGTGCCAGTAGGTACTCGTTGAATCAGCCCCAGCATTTT
TRBD1	NA	TRBJ2-7	TRBV2	CASSVDRGSYEQYF	TGTGCCAGCAGTGTTGACAGGGGCTCCTACGAGCAGTACTTC
TRBD2	NA	TRBJ2-7	TRBV6-2/TRBV6-3	CASSTGTSGYRTPEQYF	TGTGCCAGCAGTACCGGGACTAGCGGGTACCGAACTCCCGAGCAGTACTTC
TRBD1	NA	TRBJ1-2	TRBV7-2	CASSSGQGMSHGYTF	TGTGCCAGCAGCTCCGGACAGGGGATGTCCCATGGCTACACCTTC
NA	NA	TRBJ1-2	TRBV5-1	CASSLEGRVMGGYTF	TGCGCCAGCAGCTTGGAAGGCAGGGTAATGGGAGGCTACACCTTC
TRBD2	NA	TRBJ2-7	TRBV10-3	CAIRGGDSYEQYF	TGTGCCATCCGGGGGGGGGACTCCTACGAGCAGTACTTC
TRBD2	NA	TRBJ2-2	TRBV13	CASSLTSGGNTGELFF	TGTGCCAGCAGCTTGACTAGCGGGGGGAACACCGGGGAGCTGTTTTTT
TRBD2	NA	TRBJ2-5	TRBV6-5	CASRLAGGGQETQYF	TGTGCCAGCAGACTAGCGGGAGGGGGGCAAGAGACCCAGTACTTC
NA	NA	TRBJ1-4	TRBV12-3/TRBV12-4	CASSRRGNEKLFF	TGTGCCAGCAGTAGGAGGGGAAATGAAAAACTGTTTTTT
TRBD2	NA	TRBJ2-3	TRBV11-2	CASSQGLGDTQYF	TGTGCCAGCAGCCAAGGACTAGGAGATACGCAGTATTTT
NA	NA	TRBJ2-7	TRBV5-4	CASSSRTLAYEQYF	TGTGCCAGCAGCTCACGAACACTAGCTTACGAGCAGTACTTC
TRBD2	once	TRBJ2-1	TRBV7-9	CASSSNGLAGGPRVNEQFF	TGTGCCAGCAGCTCCAATGGACTAGCGGGAGGGCCCCGAGTTAATGAGCAGTTCTTC
NA	NA	TRBJ1-2	TRBV19	CASSIAGIYGYTF	TGTGCCAGTAGTATAGCAGGGATTTATGGCTACACCTTC
NA	NA	TRBJ2-7	TRBV5-6	CASSYAGVEYF	TGTGCCAGCAGCTACGCAGGGGTCGAGTACTTC
NA	NA	TRBJ1-2	TRBV5-6	CASSPIGDYGYTF	TGTGCCAGCTCCCCAATAGGGGACTATGGCTACACCTTC
TRBD1	many	TRBJ1-3	TRBV9	CASSSRQGASGNTIYF	TGTGCCAGCAGCTCCCGACAGGGGGCGTCGGGAAACACCATATATTTT
TRBD1	NA	TRBJ2-1	TRBV7-2	CASSPPDRVSFF	TGTGCCAGCAGCCCTCCAGACAGGGTGTCGTTCTTC
NA	NA	TRBJ1-1	TRBV5-1	CASSGGTEAFF	TGCGCCAGCAGCGGGGGGACTGAAGCTTTCTTT
NA	NA	TRBJ1-3	TRBV28	CASSFRPFSGNTIYF	TGTGCCAGCAGTTTCCGTCCTTTCTCTGGAAACACCATATATTTT
NA	NA	TRBJ2-3	TRBV5-1	CASSAGRHNTQYF	TGCGCCAGCAGCGCGGGCCGTCACAATACGCAGTATTTT
NA	once	TRBJ1-1	TRBV18	CASSPDRGNTEAFF	TGTGCCAGCTCACCGGATAGGGGCAACACTGAAGCTTTCTTT
NA	NA	TRBJ1-4	TRBV2	CASRTQDEKLFF	TGTGCCAGCAGGACGCAGGATGAAAAACTGTTTTTT
NA	NA	TRBJ1-3	TRBV20-1	CSAVQGNTIYF	TGCAGTGCTGTACAGGGAAACACCATATATTTT
TRBD1	NA	TRBJ1-1	TRBV6-5	CASSYSRTGDTEAFF	TGTGCCAGCAGTTACTCACGGACAGGGGACACTGAAGCTTTCTTT
TRBD2	NA	TRBJ2-7	TRBV6-5	CASTRPGTSSYEQYF	TGTGCCAGCACGAGGCCCGGGACTAGCTCGTACGAGCAGTACTTC
NA	NA	TRBJ2-1	TRBV7-3	CASSLNSGGTASGEQFF	TGTGCCAGCAGCTTAAATAGTGGCGGGACCGCCTCGGGTGAGCAGTTCTTC
TRBD1	NA	TRBJ1-2	TRBV6-2/TRBV6-3	CASSYLGQGRDGGYTF	TGTGCCAGCAGCTACTTGGGACAGGGACGGGATGGTGGCTACACCTTC
NA	NA	TRBJ1-5	TRBV5-6	CASSLVHSNQPQHF	TGTGCCAGCAGCTTGGTACATAGCAATCAGCCCCAGCATTTT
NA	NA	TRBJ1-5	TRBV5-8	CASSLGQSGNQPQHF	TGTGCCAGCAGCTTGGGTCAGTCTGGCAATCAGCCCCAGCATTTT
NA	NA	TRBJ2-4	TRBV30	CAWSVSGGGNIQYF	TGTGCCTGGAGTGTGAGTGGGGGAGGAAACATTCAGTACTTC
TRBD2	NA	TRBJ2-2	TRBV5-1	CASSARIAGGHRSTGELFF	TGCGCCAGCAGCGCTCGAATAGCGGGAGGGCATCGGAGCACCGGGGAGCTGTTTTTT
NA	NA	TRBJ1-1	TRBV10-3	CAISLQGNTEAFF	TGTGCCATCAGTTTACAGGGGAACACTGAAGCTTTCTTT
NA	once	TRBJ1-2	TRBV11-2	CASRLGGGLGGYTF	TGTGCCAGCAGGCTGGGGGGGGGTCTAGGTGGCTACACCTTC
TRBD2	NA	TRBJ2-3	TRBV5-1	CASSLPGLAGSDTQYF	TGCGCCAGCAGCTTGCCCGGACTAGCAGGGTCAGATACGCAGTATTTT
TRBD1	NA	TRBJ2-7	TRBV28	CASGGVGRTGSYEQYF	TGTGCCAGCGGAGGGGTTGGACGGACAGGGAGCTACGAGCAGTACTTC
TRBD1	NA	TRBJ1-4	TRBV5-1	CASSLGYRGPNEKLFF	TGCGCCAGCAGCTTGGGTTACAGGGGGCCGAATGAAAAACTGTTTTTT
TRBD1	NA	TRBJ2-6	TRBV28	CASSFPPGQAGANVLTF	TGTGCCAGCAGTTTCCCCCCGGGACAGGCCGGGGCCAACGTCCTGACTTTC
TRBD1	NA	TRBJ2-7	TRBV19	CASSIPGQGAYEQYF	TGTGCCAGTAGTATCCCGGGACAGGGGGCCTACGAGCAGTACTTC
TRBD1	NA	TRBJ2-5	TRBV18	CASSFAPQGTQETQYF	TGTGCCAGCTCTTTCGCCCCACAGGGGACCCAAGAGACCCAGTACTTC
TRBD2	NA	TRBJ2-3	TRBV4-1	CASRLAGYTDTQYF	TGCGCCAGCAGACTAGCGGGATACACAGATACGCAGTATTTT